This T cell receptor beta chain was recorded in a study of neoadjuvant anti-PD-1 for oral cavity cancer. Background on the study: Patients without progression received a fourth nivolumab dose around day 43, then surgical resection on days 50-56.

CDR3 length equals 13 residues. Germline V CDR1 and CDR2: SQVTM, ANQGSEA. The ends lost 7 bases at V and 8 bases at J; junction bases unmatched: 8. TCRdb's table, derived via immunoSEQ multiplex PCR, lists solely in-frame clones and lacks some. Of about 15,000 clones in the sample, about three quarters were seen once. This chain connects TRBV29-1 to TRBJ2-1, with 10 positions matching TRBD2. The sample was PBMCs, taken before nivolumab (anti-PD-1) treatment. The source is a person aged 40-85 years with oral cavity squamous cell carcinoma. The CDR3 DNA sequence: TGCAGCGGGTTAGCGGGGGGATGGGATGAGCAGTTCTTC. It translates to CSGLAGGWDEQFF.